Sequencing of this T cell receptor beta chain was carried out in a study of molecular identifiers for immune sequencing clone quantification. Background on the study: Across replicate runs, RNA obtained from around 20,000 or 100,000 naive CD8 cells was divided into five, with four undergoing sequencing.

This clonotype came up a few times. Using its own MiXCR run on the PCR reads, TCRdb lists one record per CDR3 protein. The sample records about 320,000 distinct CDR3 sequences, roughly 24% being singletons. Germline V CDR1 and CDR2: SNHLY, FYNNEI. V dropped 6 bases and J dropped 0; count of bases not matched to a gene: 4. The CDR3 spans 14 residues. This receptor was obtained from a human donor in good health. Some libraries in this study had Jurkat cell RNA spiked in. J is TRBJ2-7 and V is TRBV2, with TRBD1 matching over 8 bases. Sequencing used naive CD8+ T cells from blood, with Jurkat cell RNA spiked in. Described subset: FACS-sorted CD8+CD4-CCR7+CD45RA+ naive T cells. CDR3 DNA: TGTGCCAGCAGAACAGGGGGGTCCTCCTACGAGCAGTACTTC. It codes for CASRTGGSSYEQYF. Full variable domain (remainder filled in from reference TRBV2 and TRBJ2-7): EPEVTQTPSHQVTQMGQEVILRCVPISNHLYFYWYRQILGQKVEFLVSFYNNEISEKSEIFDDQFSVERPDGSNFTLKIRSTKLEDSAMYFCASRTGGSSYEQYFGPGTRLTVT.